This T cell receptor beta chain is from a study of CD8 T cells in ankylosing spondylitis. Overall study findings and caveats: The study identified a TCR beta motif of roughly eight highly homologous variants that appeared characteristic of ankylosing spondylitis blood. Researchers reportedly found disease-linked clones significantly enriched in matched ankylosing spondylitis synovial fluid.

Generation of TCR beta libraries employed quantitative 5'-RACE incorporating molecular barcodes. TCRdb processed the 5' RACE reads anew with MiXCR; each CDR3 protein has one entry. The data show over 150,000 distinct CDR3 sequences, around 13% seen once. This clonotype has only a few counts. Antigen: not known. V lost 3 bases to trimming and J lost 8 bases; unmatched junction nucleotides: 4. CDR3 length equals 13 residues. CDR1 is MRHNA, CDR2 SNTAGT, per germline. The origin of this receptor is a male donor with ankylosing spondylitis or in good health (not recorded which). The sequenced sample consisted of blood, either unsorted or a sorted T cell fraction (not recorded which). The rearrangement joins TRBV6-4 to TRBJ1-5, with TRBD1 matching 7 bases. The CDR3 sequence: CASSETGRKPQHF. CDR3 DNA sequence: TGTGCCAGCAGTGAGACAGGGAGAAAGCCCCAGCATTTT.